These 14 T cell receptor beta chains came from one sample sequenced in a study of blood T cell repertoires in COVID-19. Generated by immunoSEQ multiplex PCR, the TCRdb table keeps only in-frame clones and is missing some. Of approximately 24,000 clones listed, around 87% are singletons. Material for sequencing was peripheral blood. The receptors originated from a man in his fifties with active COVID-19.

This chain joins TRBV6-5 and TRBJ1-2; 11 nucleotides align to TRBD1. This CDR3 comprises 13 residues. The germline CDR1 and CDR2 sequences are MNHEY and SVGAGI. Trimming removed 9 bases from V and 8 bases from J; junction bases left unmatched: 8. CDR3 sequence reads: CASWTGGAGGYTF. CDR3 in DNA: TGTGCCAGTTGGACAGGGGGCGCGGGGGGCTACACCTTC.

This clone showed up just once. This rearrangement joins TRBV19 to TRBJ1-2; 7 nucleotides line up with TRBD1. Germline CDR1 reads LNHDA; CDR2 reads SQIVND (reference sequence). V lost 7 bases to trimming and J lost 2 bases; unmatched junction nucleotides: 10. The CDR3 runs to 15 residues. This CDR3 reads CASTPKTGWNYGYTF. CDR3 DNA: TGTGCCAGTACCCCTAAGACAGGGTGGAACTATGGCTACACCTTC.

The chain combines TRBV10-3 with TRBJ2-7; 9 bases match TRBD2. Germline trimming cut 3 bases from V and 3 bases from J; bases unmatched to any gene: 3. The CDR3 runs to 14 residues. Germline V CDR1 and CDR2: ENHRY, SYGVKD. CDR3 sequence: CAISDLAGNYEQYF. CDR3 nucleotide sequence: TGTGCCATCAGTGACCTAGCGGGGAACTACGAGCAGTACTTC.

V usage is TRBV18 and J usage is TRBJ1-1; D ambiguous. V was pared by 2 bases and J by 1 base, with 8 bases between. The CDR3 contains 14 residues. Germline V gene sequence: CDR1 KGHSH, CDR2 LQKENI. The CDR3: CASSPVSRNTEAFF. CDR3 sequence (DNA): TGTGCCAGCTCACCAGTCTCCAGGAACACTGAAGCTTTCTTT. Complete variable domain (other parts from reference TRBV18 and TRBJ1-1): NAGVMQNPRHLVRRRGQEARLRCSPMKGHSHVYWYRQLPEEGLKFMVYLQKENIIDESGMPKERFSAEFPKEGPSILRIQQVVRGDSAAYFCASSPVSRNTEAFFGQGTRLTVV.

This clone was detected only once. The chain uses TRBV9 and TRBJ1-2; 7 positions agree with TRBD1. J gave up 1 base and V 3 bases, and 9 bases lay outside the gene matches. The CDR3 runs to 16 residues. The germline gives CDR1 SGDLS, CDR2 YYNGEE. The chain's CDR3 is CASSGTGTVFNYGYTF. The CDR3 DNA follows: TGTGCCAGCAGCGGAACCGGGACAGTGTTTAACTATGGCTACACCTTC.

The chain has TRBV4-1 and TRBJ1-4; D is uncertain. The germline V gene encodes CDR1 MGHRA and CDR2 YSYEKL. The CDR3 runs 15 residues. V was cut by 1 base and J by 7 bases, with 13 bases left in between. CDR3 in DNA: TGCGCCAGCAGCCAAGTAGGAGTGGGTAGTGAAAAACTGTTTTTT. Amino acid sequence: CASSQVGVGSEKLFF.

The chain is built from TRBV28 and TRBJ1-1; unclear D gene. The CDR3 loop spans 15 amino acids. Germline CDR1 MDHEN, CDR2 SYDVKM. The ends were cut back, 7 bases at V and 0 bases at J, with 15 bases in the middle. In DNA, the CDR3 is TGTGCCAGCAAGGAGATTTCGTTGATGAACACTGAAGCTTTCTTT. Its translation: CASKEISLMNTEAFF.

The rearrangement links TRBV18 to TRBJ1-3; weak D call: TRBD1 (6 bases). V lost 6 bases and J 0 bases, leaving 15 bases between the germline ends. The CDR3 contains 16 residues. CDR1 is KGHSH and CDR2 is LQKENI in the germline V gene. CDR3 in DNA: TGTGCCAGCTCGCAGGACAGTTCAGACTCTGGAAACACCATATATTTT. Protein: CASSQDSSDSGNTIYF.

This chain connects TRBV27 to TRBJ1-1, with a tentative D call TRBD1 (6 bases). The CDR3 is made up of 16 amino acids. The V gene lost 1 base and the J gene lost 5 bases, with 17 bases spanning the gap. Germline V CDR1 and CDR2: MNHEY, SMNVEV (reference sequence). The CDR3 DNA sequence: TGTGCCAGCAGTTTATTTCCTCCAGGGGCCGGGACTGAAGCTTTCTTT. Amino acid sequence: CASSLFPPGAGTEAFF.

The rearrangement uses TRBV6-4 and TRBJ2-1, with 16 nucleotides matching TRBD2. CDR1 MRHNA and CDR2 SNTAGT come from the germline V gene. Trimming at V came to 2 bases and at J to 7 bases, leaving 2 bases not matched to a gene. CDR3 length: 16 amino acids. The CDR3 DNA is TGTGCCAGCAGTGACGGGACTAGCGGGAGGGTAAATGAGCAGTTCTTC. It translates to CASSDGTSGRVNEQFF.

The chain uses TRBV10-3 and TRBJ2-3, with 15 bases aligning to TRBD2. CDR1 and CDR2 (germline): ENHRY, SYGVKD. This CDR3 region has 16 residues. V shed 8 bases and J 3 bases; nucleotides not matched to a gene: 6. In nucleotides, the CDR3 is TGTGCCATCGGAGGACTAGCGGGAGGGCCGACAGATACGCAGTATTTT. Residues: CAIGGLAGGPTDTQYF.

The rearrangement links TRBV4-3 to TRBJ2-1; 7 bases line up with TRBD2. The CDR3 covers 19 residues. The trim removed 3 bases at V and 0 bases at J, leaving 14 bases unmatched. CDR1 and CDR2 (germline): LGHNA, YSLEER. The CDR3 DNA reads as TGCGCCAGCAGCCATCCTTTTGGGACTACGGCGAGCTCCTACAATGAGCAGTTCTTC. It specifies CASSHPFGTTASSYNEQFF.

The CDR3 sequence is CASSVGQGHRGTQYF. The CDR3, as DNA: TGTGCCAGCAGCGTAGGACAGGGGCACCGGGGGACCCAGTACTTC. The rearrangement links TRBV9 to TRBJ2-5; TRBD1 matches 8 bases. Germline loops: CDR1 SGDLS, CDR2 YYNGEE. CDR3 length: 15 amino acids. The junction had 8 bases not matched to a gene; V was cut back by 0 bases and J by 7 bases. The whole variable domain, filled in from reference TRBV9 and TRBJ2-5, reads DSGVTQTPKHLITATGQRVTLRCSPRSGDLSVYWYQQSLDQGLQFLIQYYNGEERAKGNILERFSAQQFPDLHSELNLSSLELGDSALYFCASSVGQGHRGTQYFGPGTRLLVL.

This sequence joins TRBV5-1 and TRBJ2-7, with 7 bases aligning to TRBD1. CDR1 SGHRS and CDR2 YFSETQ come from the germline V gene. V gave up 2 bases and J gave up 1 base; unmatched junction bases: 0. This CDR3 is built from 13 residues. CDR3 in DNA: TGCGCCAGCAGCTTACAGGGGTCCTACGAGCAGTACTTC. It specifies CASSLQGSYEQYF.